This paragraph covers one T cell receptor beta chain sequence. Its target is not known. TCRdb's table, derived via immunoSEQ multiplex PCR, lists solely in-frame clones and lacks some. The repertoire holds roughly 50,000 clones, with about 81% as singletons. This sample stems from a study of a mutant IDH1 vaccine in newly diagnosed glioma. Germline loops: CDR1 SGHTA, CDR2 FQGNSA. The CDR3 totals 13 residues. Trimming shortened V by 5 bases and J by 7 bases, and 14 bases separated the two germline ends. Described time point: week 23, last vaccination. The investigators gave 300 ug of mutant IDH1 20-mer peptide in each vaccine dose, together with topical imiquimod.

This sample comprised PBMCs, obtained from a glioma patient whose treatment included an IDH1 peptide vaccine. V gene TRBV7-2 combines with J gene TRBJ1-2; perhaps TRBD1 as D (6 bases). The clonotype originates from a woman in her thirties or forties with glioma. Some clones in this sample may be carry-over from other donors' samples. CDR3 region: CASSPGGGVGYTF. The CDR3 region has the DNA TGTGCCAGCAGCCCCGGAGGGGGGGTTGGCTACACCTTC.